Described below is a single T cell receptor (beta chain) sequence and its context. Its antigen is unidentified. The CDR3 spans 16 residues. Germline CDR1 SGHVS, CDR2 FQNEAQ. Trimming shortened V by 0 bases and J by 1 base, and 12 bases separated the two germline ends. This sample was included in a study of T cell responses to AZD1222 COVID-19 vaccine. Generated by immunoSEQ multiplex PCR, the TCRdb table keeps only in-frame clones and is missing some. This sample has 130,000 to 150,000 clones, with 70% to 90% found just once. Study-level points and caveats: With dominance at 160-218 and 743-854, vaccine-associated CD4 TCRs spanned spike. Spike-specific TCR repertoires showed rising breadth and depth after two AZD1222 doses.

The chain recombines TRBV7-8 with TRBJ1-2; D possibly corresponds to TRBD1 (5 bases). This receptor was identified in an adult in good health. This specimen consisted of peripheral blood, obtained on day 0 of AZD1222 vaccination. The CDR3 region has the DNA TGTGCCAGCAGCTTAGCCCCCCAACAGGTTAACTATGGCTACACCTTC. Translation gives CASSLAPQQVNYGYTF. The variable domain in full, completed from reference TRBV7-8 and TRBJ1-2, reads GAGVSQSPRYKVAKRGQDVALRCDPISGHVSLFWYQQALGQGPEFLTYFQNEAQLDKSGLPSDRFFAERPEGSVSTLKIQRTQQEDSAVYLCASSLAPQQVNYGYTFGSGTRLTVV.